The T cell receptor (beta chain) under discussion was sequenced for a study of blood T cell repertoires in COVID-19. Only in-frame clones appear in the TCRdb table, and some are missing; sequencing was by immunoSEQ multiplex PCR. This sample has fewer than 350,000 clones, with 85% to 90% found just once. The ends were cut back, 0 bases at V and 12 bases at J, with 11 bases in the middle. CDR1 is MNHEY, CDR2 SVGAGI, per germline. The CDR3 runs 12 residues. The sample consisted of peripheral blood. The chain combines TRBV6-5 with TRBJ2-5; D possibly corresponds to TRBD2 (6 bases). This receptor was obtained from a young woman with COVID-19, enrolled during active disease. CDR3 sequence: CASSYSEGKEYF. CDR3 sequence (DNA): TGTGCCAGCAGTTACTCGGAGGGGAAGGAGTACTTC.